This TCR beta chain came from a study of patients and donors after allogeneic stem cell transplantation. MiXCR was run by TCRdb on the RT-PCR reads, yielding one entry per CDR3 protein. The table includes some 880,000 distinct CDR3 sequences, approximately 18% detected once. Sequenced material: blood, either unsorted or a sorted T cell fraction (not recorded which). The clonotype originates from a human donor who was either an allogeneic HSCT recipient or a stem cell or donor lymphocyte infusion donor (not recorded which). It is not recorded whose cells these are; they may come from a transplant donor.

The CDR3 sequence: CASSSGQQGFYEQYF. The CDR3 bases are TGCGCCAGCAGCTCCGGACAACAGGGGTTCTACGAGCAGTACTTC. The V gene is TRBV5-1, the J gene TRBJ2-7; 7 bases match TRBD1. This CDR3 region has 15 residues. Germline assignment: CDR1 SGHRS and CDR2 YFSETQ. V lost 3 bases, J lost 3 bases, and 9 bases stayed unmatched.